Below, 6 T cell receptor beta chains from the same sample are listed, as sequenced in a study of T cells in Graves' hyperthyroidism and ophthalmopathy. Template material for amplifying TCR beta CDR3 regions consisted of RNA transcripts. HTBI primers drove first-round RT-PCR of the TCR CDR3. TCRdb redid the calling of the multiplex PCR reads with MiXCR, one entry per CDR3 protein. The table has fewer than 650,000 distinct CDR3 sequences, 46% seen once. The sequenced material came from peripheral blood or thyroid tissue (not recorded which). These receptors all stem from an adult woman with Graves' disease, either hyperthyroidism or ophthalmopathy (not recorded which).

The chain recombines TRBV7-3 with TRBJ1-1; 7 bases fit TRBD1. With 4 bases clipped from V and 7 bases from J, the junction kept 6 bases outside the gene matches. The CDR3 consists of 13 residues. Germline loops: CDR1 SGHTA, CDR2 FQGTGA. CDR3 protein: CASSYTRDSEAFF. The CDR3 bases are TGTGCCAGCAGCTACACCCGGGACAGTGAAGCTTTCTTT. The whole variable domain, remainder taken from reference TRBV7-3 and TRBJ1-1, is GAGVSQTPSNKVTEKGKYVELRCDPISGHTALYWYRQSLGQGPEFLIYFQGTGAADDSGLPNDRFFAVRPEGSVSTLKIQRTERGDSAVYLCASSYTRDSEAFFGQGTRLTVV.

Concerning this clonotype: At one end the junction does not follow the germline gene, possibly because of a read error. The DNA for the CDR3 is TGTGCCAGCAGCCAGGACATACTCCGTCAACCGTCCGCCTTC. Protein product: CASSQDILRQPSAF. V usage is TRBV5-5 and J usage is TRBJ1-2; D is possibly TRBD1 (5 bases). Germline-derived CDR1 and CDR2 are SGHKS and YYEKEE (reference sequence). The CDR3 spans 14 residues. Full variable domain (remainder filled in from reference TRBV5-5 and TRBJ1-2): DAGVTQSPTHLIKTRGQQVTLRCSPISGHKSVSWYQQVLGQGPQFIFQYYEKEERGRGNFPDRFSARQFPNYSSELNVNALLLGDSALYLCASSQDILRQPSAFGSGTRLTVV.

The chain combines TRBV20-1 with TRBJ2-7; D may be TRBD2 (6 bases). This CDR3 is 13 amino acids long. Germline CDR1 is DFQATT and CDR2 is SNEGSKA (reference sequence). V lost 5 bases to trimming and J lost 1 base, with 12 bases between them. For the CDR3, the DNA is TGCAGTGCTGCGAGCGGGCCATCCTACGAGCAGTACTTC. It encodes CSAASGPSYEQYF.

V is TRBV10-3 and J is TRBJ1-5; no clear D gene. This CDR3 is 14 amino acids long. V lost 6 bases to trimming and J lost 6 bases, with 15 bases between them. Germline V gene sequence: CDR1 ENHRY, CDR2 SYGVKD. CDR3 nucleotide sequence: TGTGCCATCAGATTGGACCATCAACGTCAGCCCCAGCATTTT. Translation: CAIRLDHQRQPQHF.

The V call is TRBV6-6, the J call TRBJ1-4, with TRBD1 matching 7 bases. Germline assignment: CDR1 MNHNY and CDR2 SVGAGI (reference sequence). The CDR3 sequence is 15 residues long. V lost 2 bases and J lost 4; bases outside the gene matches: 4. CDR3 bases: TGTGCCAGCAGTTACCTGGGACAGAATAATGAAAAACTGTTTTTT. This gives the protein CASSYLGQNNEKLFF.

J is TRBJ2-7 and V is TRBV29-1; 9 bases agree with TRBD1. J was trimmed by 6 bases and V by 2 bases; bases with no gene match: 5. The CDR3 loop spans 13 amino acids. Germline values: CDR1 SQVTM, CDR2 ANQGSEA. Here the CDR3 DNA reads TGCAGCGTTGAAAAGGGACAGGGCAGCGAGCAGTACTTC. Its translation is CSVEKGQGSEQYF.